This T cell receptor (beta chain) emerged from a study of tumor-infiltrating lymphocytes in localized non-small cell lung cancer. For the study at large: Patients included smokers and never-smokers with various histologies, some sampled after neoadjuvant chemotherapy. Resected tumor was paired with non-adjacent uninvolved lung from the same patient. Findings of the study overall: Immunotypes IM1 and IM2 had similar TCR-derived T-cell fractions. Compared with uninvolved lung, tumors showed higher T cell infiltration by TCRbeta sequencing.

This clone was detected only once. The antigen is not known. V was trimmed by 3 bases and J by 0 bases, leaving 6 bases between them. The CDR3 runs 13 residues. Germline V gene sequence: CDR1 SGHTS, CDR2 YDEGEE. The method was immunoSEQ multiplex PCR; TCRdb's version includes in-frame clones alone and lacks a portion of them. The sample yields 9,500 to 15,000 clones, approximately 80% seen once. This chain connects TRBV5-8 to TRBJ1-1; D uncertain. The receptor's source is a human donor with non-small cell lung cancer. The specimen sequenced was lung tumor tissue. The chain's CDR3 is CASSWGVNTEAFF. The CDR3, as DNA: TGTGCCAGCAGCTGGGGAGTGAACACTGAAGCTTTCTTT.